The entry below gives a single T cell receptor (beta chain) sequence along with its context. Which antigen it targets is not known. No per-base quality is available; no much larger clone lies one base away. The sample is drawn from a study of shared clonotypes between healthy human individuals (dated by TCRdb to the early 2020s). For the study in its entirety: A couple of women and three men aged 18 to 49 years were included in the cohort. For each donor, CD4 naive and CD4 memory were each run on three plates, CD8 naive on two plates, and CD8 memory on one plate. To estimate repertoire size and how much clonotypes are shared between individuals, the study performed deep sequencing of blood TCR repertoires from 4 to 6 healthy adults. Libraries were prepared and TCR repertoires were sequenced by different laboratories using diverse techniques, in order to increase sequencing depth and limit assay-specific biases. Each donor's leukapheresis produced roughly between about 0.9 and 9.5 billion PBMCs.

Findings and caveats that apply to the study as a whole: Sampling was restricted to blood, and TCR repertoires in tissues likely differ from the TCR repertoires found in blood. Compared with non-shared clonotypes, clonotypes shared by all four sorted-subset donors had higher generation probabilities. About 4.5% of naive CD4, approximately 3.7% of naive CD8, roughly 2.4% of memory CD4, and approximately 0.39% of memory CD8 clonotypes were shared across a handful of donors. Because the study included a small number of donors, the genetic and exposure-history diversity represented was limited. Naive subsets generally had larger estimated clonotype richness than memory subsets did. Rarefaction of sorted-subset datasets indicated incomplete sequencing despite the large sequencing depth. Pairwise subsampling indicated that sequencing depth was expected to affect the degree of clonotype sharing among donors.

Unmatched junction bases come to 13, with V trimmed by 2 bases and J by 4 bases. The CDR3 sequence holds 17 residues, the cysteine and phenylalanine included. Only the CDR3 region is kept as DNA, spanning 51 bases read in frame from base 1. The germline V gene encodes CDR1 LGHNA and CDR2 YNFKEQ. CD8 naive samples consisted of CD45RO-negative cells that were positively selected for CCR7, yielding a CD45RA+CCR7+ population without TemRA cells. Donors were healthy HIV-negative adults with no recently reported acute infections or vaccinations. Every donor was a Caucasian adult living in Nashville, Tennessee, USA. Blood was collected by leukapheresis, and PBMCs were isolated by Ficoll-Histopaque density gradient centrifugation and then cryopreserved in liquid nitrogen vapor phase. Analytical flow cytometry was used to check the purity and quantity of every magnetically sorted T cell population. From each sorted fraction, genomic DNA was isolated and quantified by UV absorbance on a Nanodrop 2000c.

TCR CDR3 regions were amplified from genomic DNA by multiplex PCR using the deep immunoSEQ assay. Extracted genomic DNA from each cell subset was distributed evenly across all wells of several immunoSEQ 96-well plates, and each plate was treated as a replicate. For sorted subsets, roughly 190 ng of genomic DNA, equivalent to around 31,000 T cell genomes, went into each replicate PCR. The purified libraries were quantified using a Qubit 3.0 fluorometer, sized with a Bioanalyzer 2100, and then quantified again using the KAPA Library Quantification kit. Every immunoSEQ 96-well plate was sequenced on a separate single-read 150-cycle Illumina NextSeq 550 flow cell. In the source study's methods: Because the immunoSEQ output held only junctional sequences and lacked quality scores, the filtering could not match the filtering applied to full-length reads. Sequences were annotated with PyIR, a Python wrapper for IgBLAST v1.9, using IMGT germline references to assign V/J genes and CDR3. Reads were removed for weak V/J assignments (E-value above 1e-6), missing CDR3, stop codons, out-of-frame junctions, or ambiguous translated residues. V3J clonotypes were defined as sequences sharing an identical inferred V gene, J gene, and CDR3 amino acid sequence. To compute the percentage overlap between repertoires, the number of shared unique clonotypes was divided by the size of the smaller repertoire. Three approaches were used to assess repertoire richness: RTK rarefaction, the Chao1 estimator, and Recon v2.1 estimates of unobserved clonotypes. Generation probabilities for all TCRbeta clonotypes obtained by the gDNA method from a handful of donors were computed using OLGA. The table comes from immuneACCESS by way of TCRdb, which keeps in-frame sequences with V and J called. Part of the clones is missing from these tables; in studies checked, under half for an unresolved V gene and the rest for unknown reasons. The V and J calls and clone size come from that table; D and trimming were worked out from the DNA. The sample yields hundreds of thousands of clones; 96% were counted once. The ten biggest clones cover more than 0.085% of the sample.

This receptor was obtained from a woman aged 30 to 39 in good health. Rearrangement joined TRBV4-2 to TRBJ2-7, with TRBD2 identical over 8 junction bases. The sequenced sample was naive CD8+ T cells sorted from blood. What the cell subset or site label conveys for this sample: CD45RA+CCR7+. In nucleotides, the sequence is TGTGCCAGCAGCCAAACAAACGGGGGGGCCCTAGCGTACGAGCAGTACTTC. It is translated as CASSQTNGGALAYEQYF.